Sequencing of this T cell receptor beta chain was carried out in a study of blood T cell repertoires in COVID-19. Study summary: Collection of acute and convalescent COVID-19 samples took place in the United States, Italy and Spain. Sources were T cells, B-cell-depleted T cells, or PBMCs; the material itself was cDNA or gDNA.

Original methodology: Amplifying reference gene primers gave estimates of nucleated cell counts. Some clones are missing from TCRdb's copy, which holds only in-frame ones; the method was immunoSEQ multiplex PCR. D and trimming were read from the DNA, whereas the V and J calls and clone size are those reported in that table. The sample lists about 250,000 clones; roughly 82% were seen once. The sequenced sample was peripheral blood. The receptor was isolated from a woman older than 75 with active or convalescent COVID-19.

Here the CDR3 reads CASSPLGQGAFYGYTF. The CDR3 nucleotides are TGTGCCAGCAGCCCCCTGGGACAGGGGGCTTTTTATGGCTACACCTTC. This rearrangement joins TRBV5-4 to TRBJ1-2, with 12 bases that match TRBD1. CDR1 and CDR2 (germline): SGHNT, YYREEE (reference sequence). The CDR3 has 16 residues. After removal of 4 bases from V and 5 bases from J, the junction contained 9 bases not matched to a gene.